The 17 T cell receptor beta chains reported below all come from one sample, sequenced in a study of blood T cell repertoires in COVID-19. Assay: immunoSEQ multiplex PCR; the TCRdb copy retains only in-frame clones and omits some. The table includes roughly 190,000 clones, about 86% detected once. Input material: PBMCs or T cells enriched from blood (not recorded which). The receptors stem from a woman aged 40-49 years in a cohort exposed to, infected with or recovered from COVID-19 (not recorded which).

This clone came up once. This rearrangement joins TRBV4-1 to TRBJ2-7; 10 positions match TRBD2. J lost 5 bases, V lost 1 base, and 5 bases had no gene match. The germline CDR1 and CDR2 sequences are MGHRA and YSYEKL. CDR3 length: 15 amino acids. DNA for the CDR3: TGCGCCAGCAGCCAAGCGCTAGCGGGAGATAACGAGCAGTACTTC. This translates into CASSQALAGDNEQYF.

The genes are TRBV5-4 and TRBJ2-5; D may be TRBD1 (6 bases). Per germline, CDR1 SGHNT and CDR2 YYREEE (reference sequence). V lost 4 bases, J lost 0 bases, and 13 bases lay in between. This CDR3 spans 15 amino acids. The CDR3 reads CASSRGWLHQETQYF. For the CDR3, the DNA is TGTGCCAGCAGCAGGGGGTGGCTCCACCAAGAGACCCAGTACTTC.

V and J are TRBV13 and TRBJ2-5; 7 bases align to TRBD2. V was clipped by 0 bases and J by 4 bases; unmatched bases: 5. In germline, CDR1 is PRHDT, CDR2 FYEKMQ (reference sequence). The CDR3 is 15 amino acids. CDR3 in amino acids: CASSLGGGSGETQYF. The DNA of the CDR3 is TGTGCCAGCAGCTTAGGCGGGGGGAGTGGAGAGACCCAGTACTTC.

The chain has TRBV4-2 and TRBJ2-4, with 8 bases matching TRBD1. The J segment lost 2 bases and the V segment lost 3 bases, leaving 3 bases of the junction unmatched. Germline V CDR1 and CDR2: LGHNA, YNFKEQ. The CDR3 is 15 residues long. CDR3 sequence reads: CASSHQGATKNIQYF. CDR3 nucleotides: TGTGCCAGCAGCCATCAGGGGGCCACCAAAAACATTCAGTACTTC.

The chain has TRBV29-1 and TRBJ2-4; 11 bases align to TRBD2. V trimming: 7 bases; J trimming: 0 bases; junction bases outside the gene matches: 5. Germline loops: CDR1 SQVTM, CDR2 ANQGSEA. This CDR3 has 15 residues. CDR3 nucleotide sequence: TGCAGCGCAAGAGGACTAGCGGGAGCCAAAAACATTCAGTACTTC. Its protein product is CSARGLAGAKNIQYF.

V is TRBV10-3 and J is TRBJ1-1; 8 positions match TRBD1. There are 14 residues in the CDR3. Germline CDR1 and CDR2: ENHRY and SYGVKD. V was clipped by 10 bases and J by 4 bases; unmatched bases: 11. As DNA, the CDR3 is TGTGCCACCGGACAGGGCGGGGGGGGCACTGAAGCTTTCTTT. Its protein product is CATGQGGGGTEAFF.

The CDR3 coding sequence is TGTGCCAGCAGTTTATCTACAGGGGCGACTAATGGCTACACCTTC. Its protein product is CASSLSTGATNGYTF. The chain recombines TRBV27 with TRBJ1-2; 7 bases line up with TRBD1. CDR1 is MNHEY and CDR2 is SMNVEV in the germline V gene (reference sequence). This CDR3 is built from 15 residues. The V segment lost 0 bases and the J segment 6 bases; nucleotides outside the gene matches: 7.

A note on this clone: Mismatch with germline at one junction end may stem from a read error. This rearrangement joins TRBV7-2 to TRBJ1-1; 7 bases are shared with TRBD1. The CDR3 contains 16 residues. Looked up from germline, CDR1 is SGHTA and CDR2 is FQGNSA. As DNA, the CDR3 is TGTGCCAGCAGCTTAGAAGACAGGGAAATTAACAATGAAGCTTTCTTT. Protein sequence: CASSLEDREINNEAFF.

The gene calls are TRBV5-6 and TRBJ1-2, with D uncertain. Trimming removed 1 base at V and 2 bases at J, with 9 bases between. Germline loops: CDR1 SGHDT, CDR2 YYEEEE. The CDR3 consists of 14 residues. CDR3 sequence (DNA): TGTGCCAGCAGCTTGCTACAGCAAAACTATGGCTACACCTTC. Encoded protein: CASSLLQQNYGYTF.

The chain uses TRBV5-8 and TRBJ1-2, with D possibly matching TRBD1 (6 bases). The CDR3 loop spans 14 amino acids. V lost 5 bases, J lost 3 bases, and 14 bases lay in between. Germline CDR1 is SGHTS and CDR2 is YDEGEE. The CDR3 loop is CASRGGATYYGYTF. Here the CDR3 DNA reads TGTGCCAGCAGGGGGGGGGCAACGTACTATGGCTACACCTTC.

The chain joins TRBV6-1 to TRBJ1-1; no definite D call. CDR1 and CDR2 from the germline V gene are MNHNS and SASEGT. The CDR3 covers 15 residues. V shed 2 bases and J shed 6 bases, with 16 bases lying between them. The CDR3 sequence is CASSETVRGVPEAFF. The CDR3 DNA sequence: TGTGCCAGCAGTGAAACGGTCCGGGGAGTCCCTGAAGCTTTCTTT.

The chain has TRBV13 and TRBJ2-1; D perhaps matches TRBD2 (6 bases). The ends were cut back, 3 bases at V and 2 bases at J, with 8 bases in the middle. This CDR3 region has 14 residues. The germline CDR1 and CDR2 sequences are PRHDT and FYEKMQ (reference sequence). Here the CDR3 reads CASSFSGTYNEQFF. For the CDR3, the DNA is TGTGCCAGCAGCTTTAGCGGTACCTACAATGAGCAGTTCTTC.

V is TRBV19 and J is TRBJ1-5, with 8 bases that match TRBD1. Germline-derived CDR1 and CDR2 are LNHDA and SQIVND (reference sequence). Trimming at V came to 3 bases and at J to 2 bases, leaving 6 bases not matched to a gene. The CDR3 spans 16 residues. The CDR3 DNA reads as TGTGCCAGTAGTATTCCAGGGGGCAGGGGCAATCAGCCCCAGCATTTT. Translated: CASSIPGGRGNQPQHF.

This rearrangement joins TRBV9 to TRBJ2-7; TRBD2 matches at 7 bases. From germline, CDR1 is SGDLS and CDR2 YYNGEE. The CDR3 loop spans 15 amino acids. With 5 bases clipped from V and 4 bases from J, the junction kept 12 bases outside the gene matches. CDR3 bases: TGTGCCAGCAGTACTACTGGCGGGAGCAGGTACGAGCAGTACTTC. Its translation is CASSTTGGSRYEQYF.

For the CDR3, the DNA is TGTGCCAGCAGTCCGGGGACAGGATTCTACGAGCAGTACTTC. This sequence encodes CASSPGTGFYEQYF. The V gene is TRBV27, the J gene TRBJ2-7; 8 positions match TRBD1. V gave up 5 bases and J gave up 3 bases; unmatched junction bases: 6. Per the germline V gene, CDR1 is MNHEY and CDR2 is SMNVEV (reference sequence). The CDR3 has 14 amino acids.

V usage is TRBV28 and J usage is TRBJ1-5, with a weak D call TRBD1 (5 bases). CDR1 and CDR2 from the germline V gene are MDHEN and SYDVKM. The CDR3 loop spans 14 amino acids. V was cut by 7 bases and J by 7 bases, with 17 bases left in between. The CDR3, as DNA: TGTGCCAGCACCCCGACAAGGGGTCAACAGCCCCAGCATTTT. Its translation is CASTPTRGQQPQHF.

This clone appeared a few times. V is TRBV5-1 and J is TRBJ1-2; D is possibly TRBD1 (5 bases). The CDR3 is 15 residues long. CDR1 and CDR2 (germline): SGHRS, YFSETQ. Trimming took off 0 bases at V and 7 bases at J, with 16 bases between the two ends. CDR3 nucleotides: TGCGCCAGCAGCTTGGAGCGGGGCAATCGTGCTGGCTACACCTTC. This gives the protein CASSLERGNRAGYTF.